This TCR beta chain was found in a study of T cell responses to AZD1222 COVID-19 vaccine. Some clones are missing from TCRdb's copy, which holds only in-frame ones; the method was immunoSEQ multiplex PCR. The sample carries tens of thousands of clones, 80% recorded once. Germline lookup yields CDR1 LNHDA and CDR2 SQIVND (reference sequence). Trimming cost V 9 bases and J 0 bases; bases outside gene matches: 10. CDR3 length equals 15 residues. The rearrangement joins TRBV19 to TRBJ1-1; 7 bases match TRBD1. Sample: peripheral blood, taken 28 days after the second AZD1222 dose. The sequence was obtained from an adult who received the AZD1222 COVID-19 vaccine. CDR3: CASRDQGVMNTEAFF. CDR3 DNA: TGTGCCAGCAGGGATCAGGGGGTGATGAACACTGAAGCTTTCTTT.